This entry describes one T cell receptor (beta chain). Its antigen remains unknown. Libraries were prepared by immunoSEQ multiplex PCR; TCRdb keeps only in-frame clonotypes and omits some of them. The sample lists about 64,000 clones, approximately 88% occurring once. This record comes from a study of OX40 agonist ivuxolimab in advanced cancers. Study context: The study treated patients with ivuxolimab, an agonistic anti-OX40 (CD134) antibody. A diagnosis of hepatocellular carcinoma, melanoma, renal cell or head and neck cancer was present in dose-escalation patients. General study findings and limits: In CD8+ T cells, expanded clones were on average more numerous than in CD4+.

The CDR3 consists of 17 residues. Germline trimming cut 4 bases from V and 10 bases from J; bases unmatched to any gene: 14. Germline CDR1 reads SEHNR; CDR2 reads FQNEAQ (reference sequence). Patients with autoimmune history or systemic immunosuppression were excluded. This receptor was taken from an adult with an advanced solid tumor such as melanoma, head and neck, liver or kidney cancer. The V and J genes are TRBV7-9 and TRBJ2-3; the match to TRBD2 covers 13 bases. The sample in question was CD4+ or CD8+ T cells sorted from blood, obtained in a trial of the OX40 agonist ivuxolimab. CDR3 nucleotide sequence: TGTGCCAGCAGCTCGCAAGGACTAGCGGGAGATAAATCGTCGCAGTATTTT. This gives the protein CASSSQGLAGDKSSQYF.